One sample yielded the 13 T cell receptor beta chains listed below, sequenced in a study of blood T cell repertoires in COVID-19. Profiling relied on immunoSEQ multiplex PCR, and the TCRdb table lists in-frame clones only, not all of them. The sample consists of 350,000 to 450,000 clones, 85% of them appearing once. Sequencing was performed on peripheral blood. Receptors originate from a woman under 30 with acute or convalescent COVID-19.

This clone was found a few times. Here the CDR3 reads CASSQDQGAFLGYSPLHF. CDR3 DNA sequence: TGTGCCAGCAGCCAAGATCAAGGGGCTTTTTTAGGGTACTCACCCCTCCACTTT. The chain is built from TRBV14 and TRBJ1-6; possibly TRBD1 for D (5 bases). The length of the CDR3 is 18 residues. The germline V gene has CDR1 SGHDN and CDR2 FVKESK. V lost 0 bases, J lost 10 bases, and 22 bases lay in between.

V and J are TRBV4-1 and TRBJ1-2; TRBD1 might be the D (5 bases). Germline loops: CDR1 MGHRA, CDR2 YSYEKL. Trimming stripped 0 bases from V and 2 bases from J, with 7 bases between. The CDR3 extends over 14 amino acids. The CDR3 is CASSQEQGNYGYTF. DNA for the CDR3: TGCGCCAGCAGCCAAGAGCAGGGAAACTATGGCTACACCTTC.

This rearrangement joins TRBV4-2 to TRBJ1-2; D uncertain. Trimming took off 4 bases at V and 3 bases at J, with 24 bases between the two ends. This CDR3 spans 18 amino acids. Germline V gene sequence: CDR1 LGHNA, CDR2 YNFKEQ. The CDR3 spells CASSLERGKNTRDYGYTF. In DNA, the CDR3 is TGTGCCAGCAGCCTTGAGAGAGGAAAGAATACTAGGGACTATGGCTACACCTTC.

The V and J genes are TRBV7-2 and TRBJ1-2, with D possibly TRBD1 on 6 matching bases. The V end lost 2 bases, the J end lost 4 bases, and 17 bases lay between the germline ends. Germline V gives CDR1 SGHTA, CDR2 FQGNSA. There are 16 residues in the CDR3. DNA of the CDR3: TGTGCCAGCAGCTTAATCGGCGGACAGAGTCTCTATGGCTACACCTTC. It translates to CASSLIGGQSLYGYTF.

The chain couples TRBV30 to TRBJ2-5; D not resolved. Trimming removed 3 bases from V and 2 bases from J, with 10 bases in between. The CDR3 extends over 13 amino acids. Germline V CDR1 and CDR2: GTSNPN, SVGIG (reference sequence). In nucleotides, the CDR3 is TGTGCCTGGAGCGTACAGCCTCAAGAGACCCAGTACTTC. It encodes CAWSVQPQETQYF.

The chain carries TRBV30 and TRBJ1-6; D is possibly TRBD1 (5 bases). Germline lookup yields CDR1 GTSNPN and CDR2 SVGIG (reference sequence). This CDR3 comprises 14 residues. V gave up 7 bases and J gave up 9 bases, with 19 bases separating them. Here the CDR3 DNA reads TGTGCCTCGGGCCCTTCCGGGGGGACTTCACCCCTCCACTTT. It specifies CASGPSGGTSPLHF.

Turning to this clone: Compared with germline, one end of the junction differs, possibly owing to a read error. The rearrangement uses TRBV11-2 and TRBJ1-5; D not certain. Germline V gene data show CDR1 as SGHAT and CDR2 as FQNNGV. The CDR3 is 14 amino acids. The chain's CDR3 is CASSPSGSHQPQHF. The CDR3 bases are TGTGCCAGCAGCCCGTCGGGTAGCCATCAGCCCCAGCATTTT.

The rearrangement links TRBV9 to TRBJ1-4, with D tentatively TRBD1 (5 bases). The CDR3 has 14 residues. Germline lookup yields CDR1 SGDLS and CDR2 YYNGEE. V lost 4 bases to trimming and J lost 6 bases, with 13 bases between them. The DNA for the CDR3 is TGTGCCAGCAGCTCAGCAGGGTCTGATGAAAAACTGTTTTTT. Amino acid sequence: CASSSAGSDEKLFF.

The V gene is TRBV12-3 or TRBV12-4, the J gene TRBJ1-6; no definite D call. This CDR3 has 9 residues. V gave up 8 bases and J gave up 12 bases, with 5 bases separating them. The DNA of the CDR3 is TGTGCCAGCGGCTTACCCCTCCACTTT. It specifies CASGLPLHF.

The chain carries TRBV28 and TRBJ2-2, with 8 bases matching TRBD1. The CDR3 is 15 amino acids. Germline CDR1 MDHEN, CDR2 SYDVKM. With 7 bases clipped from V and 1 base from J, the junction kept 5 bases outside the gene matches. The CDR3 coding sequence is TGTGCCAGCAAGGGACAGGCCAGGAACACCGGGGAGCTGTTTTTT. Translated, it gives CASKGQARNTGELFF.

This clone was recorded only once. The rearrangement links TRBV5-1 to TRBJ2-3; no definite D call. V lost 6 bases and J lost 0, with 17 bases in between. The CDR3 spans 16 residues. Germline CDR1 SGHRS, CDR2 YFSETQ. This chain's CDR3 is CASNPAGLTSTDTQYF. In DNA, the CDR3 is TGCGCCAGCAATCCCGCAGGATTAACTAGCACAGATACGCAGTATTTT.

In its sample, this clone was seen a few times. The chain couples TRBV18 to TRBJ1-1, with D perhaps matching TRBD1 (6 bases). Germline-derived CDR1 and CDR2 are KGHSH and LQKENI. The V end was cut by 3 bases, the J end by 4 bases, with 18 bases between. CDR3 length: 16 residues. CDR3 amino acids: CASSPGTYSGSTEAFF. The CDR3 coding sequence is TGTGCCAGCTCACCCGGGACATATTCAGGTAGCACTGAAGCTTTCTTT.

The CDR3 sequence is CASSLGNSPEINEKLFF. The CDR3 coding sequence is TGTGCCAGCAGCTTAGGGAACAGCCCGGAAATTAATGAAAAACTGTTTTTT. The gene calls are TRBV7-2 and TRBJ1-4, with D unclear. Germline CDR1 reads SGHTA; CDR2 reads FQGNSA. This CDR3 comprises 17 residues. Trimming left V 1 base short and J 4 bases short, with 16 bases between. Using reference TRBV7-2 and TRBJ1-4 for the parts outside the CDR3, the full variable domain is GAGVSQSPSNKVTEKGKDVELRCDPISGHTALYWYRQSLGQGLEFLIYFQGNSAPDKSGLPSDRFSAERTGGSVSTLTIQRTQQEDSAVYLCASSLGNSPEINEKLFFGSGTQLSVL.